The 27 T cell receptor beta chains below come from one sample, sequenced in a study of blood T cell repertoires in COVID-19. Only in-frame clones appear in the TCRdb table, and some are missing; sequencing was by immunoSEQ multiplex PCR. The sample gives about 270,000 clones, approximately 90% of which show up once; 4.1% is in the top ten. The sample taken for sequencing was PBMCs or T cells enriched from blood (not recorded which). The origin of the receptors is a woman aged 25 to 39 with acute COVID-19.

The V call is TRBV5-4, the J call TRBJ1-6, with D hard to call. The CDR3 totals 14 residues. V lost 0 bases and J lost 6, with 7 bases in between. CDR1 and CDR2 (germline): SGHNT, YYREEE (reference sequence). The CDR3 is CASSLDRVNSPLHF. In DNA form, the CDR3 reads TGTGCCAGCAGCTTGGACAGAGTTAATTCACCCCTCCACTTT.

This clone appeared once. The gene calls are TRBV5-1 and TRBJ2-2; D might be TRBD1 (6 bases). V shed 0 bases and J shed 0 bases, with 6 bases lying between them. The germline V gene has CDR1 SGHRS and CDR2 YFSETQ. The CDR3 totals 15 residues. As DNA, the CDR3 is TGCGCCAGCAGCTTGGACAGGGCGAACACCGGGGAGCTGTTTTTT. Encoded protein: CASSLDRANTGELFF.

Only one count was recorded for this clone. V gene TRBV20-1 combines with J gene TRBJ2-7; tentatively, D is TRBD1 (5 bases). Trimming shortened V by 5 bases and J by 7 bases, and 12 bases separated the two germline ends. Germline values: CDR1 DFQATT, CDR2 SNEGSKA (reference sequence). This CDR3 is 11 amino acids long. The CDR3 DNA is TGCAGTGCTTTTGGACATGGTGAGCAGTACTTC. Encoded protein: CSAFGHGEQYF.

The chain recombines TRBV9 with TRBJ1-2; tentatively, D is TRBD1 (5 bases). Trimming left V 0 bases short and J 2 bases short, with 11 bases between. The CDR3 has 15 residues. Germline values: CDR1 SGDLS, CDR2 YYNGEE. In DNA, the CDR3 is TGTGCCAGCAGCGTAGGGGCTTCAGGGAACTATGGCTACACCTTC. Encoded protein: CASSVGASGNYGYTF.

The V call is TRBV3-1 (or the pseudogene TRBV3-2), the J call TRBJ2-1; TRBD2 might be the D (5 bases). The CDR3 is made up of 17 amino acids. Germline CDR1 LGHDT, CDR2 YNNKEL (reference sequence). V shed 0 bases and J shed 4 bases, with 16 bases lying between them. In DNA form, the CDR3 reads TGTGCCAGCAGCCAAGAGCCACCTAGCCCTGCTTACAATGAGCAGTTCTTC. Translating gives CASSQEPPSPAYNEQFF.

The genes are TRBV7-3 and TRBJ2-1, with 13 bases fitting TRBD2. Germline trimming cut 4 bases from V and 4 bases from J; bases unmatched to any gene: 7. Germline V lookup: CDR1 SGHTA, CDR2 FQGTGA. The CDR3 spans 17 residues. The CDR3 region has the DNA TGTGCCAGCAGCTCCCGACTAGCGGGAGGTCTTTACAATGAGCAGTTCTTC. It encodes CASSSRLAGGLYNEQFF.

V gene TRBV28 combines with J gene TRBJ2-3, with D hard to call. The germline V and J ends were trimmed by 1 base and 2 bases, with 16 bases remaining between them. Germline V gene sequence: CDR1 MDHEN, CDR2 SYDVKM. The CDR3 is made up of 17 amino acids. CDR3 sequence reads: CASSLSVSPRSTDTQYF. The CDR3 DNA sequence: TGTGCCAGCAGTTTATCGGTTAGCCCCCGTTCCACAGATACGCAGTATTTT. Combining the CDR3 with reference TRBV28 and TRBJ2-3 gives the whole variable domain DVKVTQSSRYLVKRTGEKVFLECVQDMDHENMFWYRQDPGLGLRLIYFSYDVKMKEKGDIPEGYSVSREKKERFSLILESASTNQTSMYLCASSLSVSPRSTDTQYFGPGTRLTVL.

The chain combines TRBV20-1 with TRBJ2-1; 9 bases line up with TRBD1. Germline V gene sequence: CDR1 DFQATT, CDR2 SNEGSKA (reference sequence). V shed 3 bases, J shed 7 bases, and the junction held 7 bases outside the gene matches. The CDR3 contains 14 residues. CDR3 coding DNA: TGCAGTGCTAGTTCTGGGACAGGGAATAATGAGCAGTTCTTC. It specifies CSASSGTGNNEQFF.

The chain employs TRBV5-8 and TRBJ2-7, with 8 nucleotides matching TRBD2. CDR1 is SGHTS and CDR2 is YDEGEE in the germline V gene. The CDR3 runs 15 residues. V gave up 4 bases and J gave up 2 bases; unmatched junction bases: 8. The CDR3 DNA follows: TGTGCCAGCAGCCGGGAGGGTACAAGCACCTACGAGCAGTACTTC. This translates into CASSREGTSTYEQYF.

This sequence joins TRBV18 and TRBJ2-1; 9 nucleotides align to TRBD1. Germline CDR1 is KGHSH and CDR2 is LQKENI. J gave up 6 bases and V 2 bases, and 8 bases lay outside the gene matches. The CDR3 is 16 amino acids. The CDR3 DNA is TGTGCCAGCTCACCAACTCCGGGACAGGGCCCCAATGAGCAGTTCTTC. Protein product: CASSPTPGQGPNEQFF.

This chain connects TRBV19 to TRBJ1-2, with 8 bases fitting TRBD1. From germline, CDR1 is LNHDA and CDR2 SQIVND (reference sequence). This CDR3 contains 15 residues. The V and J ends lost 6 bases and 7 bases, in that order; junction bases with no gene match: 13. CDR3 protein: CASRTQAQGALGYTF. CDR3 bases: TGTGCCAGTAGAACCCAGGCCCAGGGGGCGCTTGGCTACACCTTC. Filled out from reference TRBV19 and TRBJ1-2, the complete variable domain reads DGGITQSPKYLFRKEGQNVTLSCEQNLNHDAMYWYRQDPGQGLRLIYYSQIVNDFQKGDIAEGYSVSREKKESFPLTVTSAQKNPTAFYLCASRTQAQGALGYTFGSGTRLTVV.

The CDR3 loop reads CASRTTGYEQYF. For the CDR3, the DNA is TGTGCCAGCAGGACTACAGGGTACGAGCAGTACTTC. This chain links TRBV6-6 with TRBJ2-7; a possible D gene is TRBD1 (6 bases). The CDR3 sequence is 12 residues long. V was cut by 6 bases and J by 4 bases, with 10 bases left in between. The germline V gene encodes CDR1 MNHNY and CDR2 SVGAGI (reference sequence).

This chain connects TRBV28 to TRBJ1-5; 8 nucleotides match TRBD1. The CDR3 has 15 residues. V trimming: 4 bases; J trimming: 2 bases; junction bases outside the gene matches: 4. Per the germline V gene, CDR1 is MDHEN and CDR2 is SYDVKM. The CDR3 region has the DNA TGTGCCAGCAGTTCCCCGGGACAGGGCAATCAGCCCCAGCATTTT. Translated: CASSSPGQGNQPQHF.

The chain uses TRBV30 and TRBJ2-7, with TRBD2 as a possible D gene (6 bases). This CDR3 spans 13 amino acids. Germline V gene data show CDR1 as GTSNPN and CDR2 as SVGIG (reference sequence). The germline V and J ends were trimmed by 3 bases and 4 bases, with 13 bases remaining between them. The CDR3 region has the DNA TGTGCCTGGAGCGGCGCGGGACCATACGAGCAGTACTTC. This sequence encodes CAWSGAGPYEQYF.

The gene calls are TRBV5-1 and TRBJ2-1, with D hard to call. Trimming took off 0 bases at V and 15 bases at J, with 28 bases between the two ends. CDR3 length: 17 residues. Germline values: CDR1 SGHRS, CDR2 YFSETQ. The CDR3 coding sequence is TGCGCCAGCAGCTTGGCCCCTTTAGATGGCACAGCCCCGAATGGGTTCTTC. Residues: CASSLAPLDGTAPNGFF.

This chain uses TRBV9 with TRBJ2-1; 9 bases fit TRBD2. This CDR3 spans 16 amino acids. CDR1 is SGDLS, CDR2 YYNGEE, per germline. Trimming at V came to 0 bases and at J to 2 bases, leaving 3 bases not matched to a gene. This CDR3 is CASSVDSSGTYNEQFF. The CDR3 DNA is TGTGCCAGCAGCGTAGATTCTAGCGGGACCTACAATGAGCAGTTCTTC.

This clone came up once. CDR3 in DNA: TGTGCCACCGTGCGGGACAGGGCGGACGAGCAGTACTTC. As protein: CATVRDRADEQYF. This rearrangement joins TRBV7-9 to TRBJ2-7; 9 nucleotides line up with TRBD1. V shed 10 bases, J shed 5 bases, and the junction held 9 bases outside the gene matches. CDR3 size: 13 residues. Looked up from germline, CDR1 is SEHNR and CDR2 is FQNEAQ (reference sequence).

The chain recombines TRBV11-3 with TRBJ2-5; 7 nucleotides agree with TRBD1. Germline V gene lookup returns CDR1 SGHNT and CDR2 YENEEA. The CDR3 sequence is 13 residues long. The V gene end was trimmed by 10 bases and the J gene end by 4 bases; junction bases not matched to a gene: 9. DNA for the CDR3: TGTGCCACTTCACAGGGGCCTTTAGAGACCCAGTACTTC. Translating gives CATSQGPLETQYF.

CDR3: CASSHDGLAGGTAEQFF. As DNA, the CDR3 is TGTGCCAGCAGCCACGACGGACTAGCGGGAGGGACGGCTGAGCAGTTCTTC. The V and J genes are TRBV3-1 (or the pseudogene TRBV3-2) and TRBJ2-1; the match to TRBD2 covers 15 bases. The CDR3 has 17 residues. Germline V gene data show CDR1 as LGHDT and CDR2 as YNNKEL (reference sequence). J was trimmed by 9 bases and V by 3 bases; bases with no gene match: 9.

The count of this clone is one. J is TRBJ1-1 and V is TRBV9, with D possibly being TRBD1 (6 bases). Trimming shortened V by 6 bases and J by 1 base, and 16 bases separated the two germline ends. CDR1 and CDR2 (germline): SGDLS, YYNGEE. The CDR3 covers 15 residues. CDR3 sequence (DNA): TGTGCCAGCACGGCGGGGGCCGAGGGGAACACTGAAGCTTTCTTT. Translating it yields CASTAGAEGNTEAFF.

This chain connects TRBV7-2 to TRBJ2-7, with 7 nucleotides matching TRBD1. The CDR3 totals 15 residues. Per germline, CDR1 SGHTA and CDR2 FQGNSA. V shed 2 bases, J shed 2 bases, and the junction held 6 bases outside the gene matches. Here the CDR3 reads CASSLSQGVTYEQYF. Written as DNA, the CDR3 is TGTGCCAGCAGCTTATCCCAGGGGGTTACCTACGAGCAGTACTTC.

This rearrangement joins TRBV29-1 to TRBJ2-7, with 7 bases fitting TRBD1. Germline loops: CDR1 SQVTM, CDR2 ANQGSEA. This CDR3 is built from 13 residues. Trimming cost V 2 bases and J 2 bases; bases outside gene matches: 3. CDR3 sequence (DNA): TGCAGCGTTGAATGGACAGGAGCCTACGAGCAGTACTTC. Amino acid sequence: CSVEWTGAYEQYF.

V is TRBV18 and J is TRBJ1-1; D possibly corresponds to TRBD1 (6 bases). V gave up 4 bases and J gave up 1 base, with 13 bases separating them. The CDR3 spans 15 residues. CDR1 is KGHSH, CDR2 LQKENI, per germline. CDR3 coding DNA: TGTGCCAGCTCACGGTCGCAGGGGAGGAACACTGAAGCTTTCTTT. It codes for CASSRSQGRNTEAFF.

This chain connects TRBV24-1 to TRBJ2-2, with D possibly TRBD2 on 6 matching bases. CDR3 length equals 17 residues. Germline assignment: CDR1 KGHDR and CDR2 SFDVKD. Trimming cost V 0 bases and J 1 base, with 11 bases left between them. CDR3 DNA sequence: TGTGCCACCAGTGATTTGCAGCCGCGGGAGAACACCGGGGAGCTGTTTTTT. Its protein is CATSDLQPRENTGELFF.

The CDR3 region is CASSPGGGLAGGYEQYF. The CDR3 DNA reads TGTGCCAGCAGCCCGGGCGGAGGACTAGCGGGAGGGTACGAGCAGTACTTC. The V call is TRBV5-4, the J call TRBJ2-7; 15 bases are shared with TRBD2. The germline V gene encodes CDR1 SGHNT and CDR2 YYREEE (reference sequence). Germline trimming cut 4 bases from V and 4 bases from J; bases unmatched to any gene: 9. This CDR3 contains 17 residues.

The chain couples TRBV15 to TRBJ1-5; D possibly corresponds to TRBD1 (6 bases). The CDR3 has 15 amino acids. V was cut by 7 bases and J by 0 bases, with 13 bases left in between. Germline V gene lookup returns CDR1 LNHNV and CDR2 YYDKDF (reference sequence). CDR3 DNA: TGTGCCACCAAACAGGGAGAGTTTAGCAATCAGCCCCAGCATTTT. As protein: CATKQGEFSNQPQHF.

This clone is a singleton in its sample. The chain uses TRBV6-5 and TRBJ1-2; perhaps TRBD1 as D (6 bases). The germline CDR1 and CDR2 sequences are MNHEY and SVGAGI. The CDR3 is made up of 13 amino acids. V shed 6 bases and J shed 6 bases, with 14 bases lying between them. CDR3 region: CASSVQGFDGYTF. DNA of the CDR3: TGTGCCAGCAGCGTTCAGGGGTTTGATGGCTACACCTTC.